The 26 T cell receptor beta chains in this list originate from one sample, sequenced in a study of T cells in tuberculosis. Time point of the sample: new active TB diagnosis, blood taken before or within 7 days of starting treatment. Measured with immunoSEQ multiplex PCR; TCRdb has only the in-frame clones, and not every one. The sample yields about 34,000 clones, 91% seen once. The source material was PBMCs, sampled at tuberculosis diagnosis. These receptors came from an adult with tuberculosis.

The chain combines TRBV6-5 with TRBJ2-3, with a tentative D call TRBD1 (5 bases). The CDR3 consists of 15 residues. Trimming stripped 4 bases from V and 4 bases from J, with 15 bases between. Germline CDR1 reads MNHEY; CDR2 reads SVGAGI. Here the CDR3 reads CASSSRARAADTQYF. As DNA, the CDR3 is TGTGCCAGCAGTTCCCGGGCCAGGGCGGCAGATACGCAGTATTTT.

This chain links TRBV6-1 with TRBJ1-6; no reliable D call. The germline V gene has CDR1 MNHNS and CDR2 SASEGT. This CDR3 comprises 11 residues. Deletions cut 10 bases from V and 7 bases from J, with 8 bases between. The DNA of the CDR3 is TGTGCCATCCGGGAGAATTCACCCCTCCACTTT. This encodes CAIRENSPLHF.

In this sample, this clone turned up once. The chain links TRBV19 to TRBJ2-1, with D possibly matching TRBD1 (5 bases). The CDR3 is 13 amino acids. Between the trimmed V and J ends, which lost 8 bases and 7 bases, there was a span of 15 bases. Germline CDR1 LNHDA, CDR2 SQIVND (reference sequence). The CDR3 DNA is TGTGCCAGTCAAGCAGGGTTTCTGAATGAGCAGTTCTTC. As protein: CASQAGFLNEQFF.

The DNA for the CDR3 is TGCGCCAGCAGCCCAGTTGCTGGGGCCATCACAGATACGCAGTATTTT. Protein sequence: CASSPVAGAITDTQYF. This rearrangement joins TRBV5-1 to TRBJ2-3; D is possibly TRBD1 (5 bases). The germline V and J ends were trimmed by 4 bases and 2 bases, with 17 bases remaining between them. CDR3 length: 16 residues. Looked up from germline, CDR1 is SGHRS and CDR2 is YFSETQ.

The rearrangement links TRBV5-1 to TRBJ2-6; D is unresolved. V lost 3 bases to trimming and J lost 0 bases, with 13 bases between them. The CDR3 totals 17 residues. CDR1 and CDR2 (germline): SGHRS, YFSETQ. The CDR3 sequence: CASSYTLQASGANVLTF. The CDR3 DNA is TGCGCCAGCAGCTACACCCTCCAGGCCTCTGGGGCCAACGTCCTGACTTTC.

In the case of this clone: One end of the junction does not line up with germline, which may come from a read error. The genes are TRBV5-6 and TRBJ2-7; 9 bases align to TRBD1. Germline CDR1 and CDR2: SGHDT and YYEEEE. The CDR3 has 11 residues. The DNA for the CDR3 is TGTGCCAGCAGCCGGACCCGGGACAGGGACTTC. Its protein is CASSRTRDRDF.

CDR3 loop: CASSFLHLKIQQCNQPQHF. The CDR3 DNA follows: TGTGCCAGCAGCTTCCTCCACCTCAAGATACAACAGTGCAATCAGCCCCAGCATTTT. The rearrangement links TRBV7-3 to TRBJ1-5, with D unclear. This CDR3 is 19 amino acids long. Germline V CDR1 and CDR2: SGHTA, FQGTGA. V lost 3 bases and J lost 2, with 23 bases in between.

This clone was counted a single time. J is TRBJ2-7 and V is TRBV6-5, with D perhaps TRBD2 (7 bases). The CDR3 extends over 16 amino acids. Trimming removed 0 bases at V and 5 bases at J, with 17 bases between. Germline lookup yields CDR1 MNHEY and CDR2 SVGAGI. As DNA, the CDR3 is TGTGCCAGCAGTTACTCGAGGGGGGGAAGTCGCGACGAGCAGTACGTC. It is translated as CASSYSRGGSRDEQYV.

The V call is TRBV25-1, the J call TRBJ2-7, with TRBD1 matching 9 bases. Germline CDR1 MGHDK, CDR2 SYGVNS. The trim removed 3 bases at V and 5 bases at J, leaving 14 bases unmatched. The length of the CDR3 is 17 residues. CDR3 in DNA: TGTGCCAGCAGTGATCAGACCTTGGGACAGGGAAGGAACGAGCAGTACTTC. Protein sequence: CASSDQTLGQGRNEQYF.

The V and J genes are TRBV28 and TRBJ1-5; 10 nucleotides agree with TRBD1. V shed 4 bases, J shed 6 bases, and the junction held 6 bases outside the gene matches. The CDR3 spans 15 residues. Per germline, CDR1 MDHEN and CDR2 SYDVKM. CDR3 protein: CASSSTGTGAQPQHF. The CDR3, as DNA: TGTGCCAGCAGTTCAACCGGGACAGGGGCTCAGCCCCAGCATTTT.

The V gene is TRBV2, the J gene TRBJ1-2; the match to TRBD1 covers 10 bases. The CDR3 is 14 residues long. Germline V gene lookup returns CDR1 SNHLY and CDR2 FYNNEI. Trimming removed 3 bases from V and 5 bases from J; junction bases left unmatched: 3. Here the CDR3 reads CASSDGDRGYGYTF. CDR3 coding DNA: TGTGCCAGCAGTGACGGGGACAGGGGTTATGGCTACACCTTC.

V is TRBV10-1 and J is TRBJ2-3; D may be TRBD2 (7 bases). In germline, CDR1 is WNHNN, CDR2 SYGVQD (reference sequence). V was cut by 3 bases and J by 3 bases, with 10 bases left in between. This CDR3 spans 14 amino acids. The CDR3 DNA follows: TGCGCCAGCAGTGATGGGGGGGCAACAGATACGCAGTATTTT. As protein: CASSDGGATDTQYF.

V gene TRBV30 combines with J gene TRBJ1-1; 11 nucleotides align to TRBD1. The CDR3 is made up of 14 amino acids. Unmatched junction bases numbered 3, after V lost 2 bases and J lost 4 bases. Germline V CDR1 and CDR2: GTSNPN, SVGIG (reference sequence). The CDR3 loop is CAWSRDRGSTEAFF. The CDR3 nucleotides read TGTGCCTGGAGTAGGGACAGGGGGAGCACTGAAGCTTTCTTT.

This rearrangement joins TRBV2 to TRBJ1-2, with a tentative D call TRBD1 (6 bases). V lost 8 bases, J lost 8 bases, and 21 bases lay in between. The CDR3 contains 14 residues. Germline V gene sequence: CDR1 SNHLY, CDR2 FYNNEI. The CDR3 is CASGLSPGGRGYTF. DNA of the CDR3: TGTGCCAGCGGACTTTCACCGGGGGGCAGGGGCTACACCTTC.

This chain connects TRBV7-2 to TRBJ1-1, with 9 bases aligning to TRBD1. CDR3 length equals 15 residues. Per germline, CDR1 SGHTA and CDR2 FQGNSA. V shed 1 base, J shed 6 bases, and the junction held 6 bases outside the gene matches. The CDR3, as DNA: TGTGCCAGCAGCTTAGGGGACAGGGTAGGGGCTGAAGCTTTCTTT. This gives the protein CASSLGDRVGAEAFF.

The chain joins TRBV5-1 to TRBJ1-4; no firm D call. The length of the CDR3 is 16 residues. V was shortened by 4 bases and J by 10 bases, with 23 bases between the two germline ends. The V gene's germline CDR1 is SGHRS and CDR2 YFSETQ. CDR3 in DNA: TGCGCCAGCAGCATCTTAGGAGGTTGGGAGTCGGGAAAACTGTTTTTT. It codes for CASSILGGWESGKLFF.

This clone came up once. The rearrangement links TRBV6-1 to TRBJ2-4; TRBD2 is a possible D gene (5 bases). Germline V gene data show CDR1 as MNHNS and CDR2 as SASEGT. Trimming removed 3 bases at V and 0 bases at J, with 12 bases between. CDR3 length equals 16 residues. The CDR3 nucleotides are TGTGCCAGCAGTGATAGGGAGAGACTAGCCAAAAACATTCAGTACTTC. As protein: CASSDRERLAKNIQYF.

This clone was seen a few times. This chain links TRBV15 with TRBJ1-6; TRBD1 might be the D (6 bases). The germline V gene encodes CDR1 LNHNV and CDR2 YYDKDF (reference sequence). The CDR3 is 14 amino acids. Trimming removed 5 bases at V and 6 bases at J, with 11 bases between. The CDR3 DNA follows: TGTGCCACCAGCCGAGGGGGGCTTAATTCACCCCTCCACTTT. This sequence encodes CATSRGGLNSPLHF. Together with reference TRBV15 and TRBJ1-6, the CDR3 gives the full variable domain: DAMVIQNPRYQVTQFGKPVTLSCSQTLNHNVMYWYQQKSSQAPKLLFHYYDKDFNNEADTPDNFQSRRPNTSFCFLDIRSPGLGDTAMYLCATSRGGLNSPLHFGNGTRLTVT.

The rearrangement joins TRBV14 to TRBJ2-3; a weak D match, TRBD2 (6 bases). The germline V and J ends were trimmed by 4 bases and 2 bases, with 13 bases remaining between them. This CDR3 has 15 residues. Germline loops: CDR1 SGHDN, CDR2 FVKESK. CDR3 amino acids: CASSPPGLPTDTQYF. Written as DNA, the CDR3 is TGTGCCAGCAGCCCGCCGGGACTTCCCACAGATACGCAGTATTTT.

This sequence joins TRBV28 and TRBJ2-1; D remains unclear. Trimming removed 6 bases from V and 5 bases from J, with 8 bases in between. The CDR3 is made up of 12 amino acids. Germline lookup yields CDR1 MDHEN and CDR2 SYDVKM. The chain's CDR3 is CASSEENNEQFF. The CDR3 nucleotides read TGTGCCAGCAGCGAGGAAAACAATGAGCAGTTCTTC.

The CDR3 is CASSLTGRGGNQPQHF. The DNA for the CDR3 is TGTGCCAGCAGTTTAACGGGCAGGGGGGGCAATCAGCCCCAGCATTTT. The chain joins TRBV27 to TRBJ1-5; 7 bases are a match to TRBD1. Germline CDR1 and CDR2: MNHEY and SMNVEV (reference sequence). The CDR3 has 16 amino acids. Trimming removed 2 bases from V and 2 bases from J; junction bases left unmatched: 6.

This clone is a singleton in its sample. This chain uses TRBV5-1 with TRBJ1-1, with unresolved D. This CDR3 has 14 amino acids. Germline values: CDR1 SGHRS, CDR2 YFSETQ. Between the trimmed V and J ends, which lost 0 bases and 4 bases, there was a span of 10 bases. The CDR3 nucleotides are TGCGCCAGCAGCTTGGGGCCATCGGGCACTGAAGCTTTCTTT. Protein: CASSLGPSGTEAFF. The full variable domain, rest sourced from reference TRBV5-1 and TRBJ1-1, is KAGVTQTPRYLIKTRGQQVTLSCSPISGHRSVSWYQQTPGQGLQFLFEYFSETQRNKGNFPGRFSGRQFSNSRSEMNVSTLELGDSALYLCASSLGPSGTEAFFGQGTRLTVV.

The count of this clone is one. The chain is built from TRBV19 and TRBJ2-7; the D is unclear. CDR1 LNHDA and CDR2 SQIVND come from the germline V gene (reference sequence). Trimming left V 0 bases short and J 3 bases short, with 12 bases between. This CDR3 region has 15 residues. The CDR3 coding sequence is TGTGCCAGTAGTATAGATTTCGCAGGAATCTACGAGCAGTACTTC. Its translation: CASSIDFAGIYEQYF.

The chain uses TRBV19 and TRBJ2-2; perhaps TRBD2 as D (6 bases). Trimming left V 11 bases short and J 3 bases short, with 16 bases between. Looked up from germline, CDR1 is LNHDA and CDR2 is SQIVND (reference sequence). This CDR3 spans 14 amino acids. The CDR3 DNA is TGTGCCGGAAGTGGGGGGTTGGACACCGGGGAGCTGTTTTTT. Residues: CAGSGGLDTGELFF.

V is TRBV28 and J is TRBJ1-5, with D possibly being TRBD1 (6 bases). Trimming took off 3 bases at V and 1 base at J, with 10 bases between the two ends. This CDR3 is built from 15 residues. Germline V gene data show CDR1 as MDHEN and CDR2 as SYDVKM. CDR3 sequence reads: CASSFTGPSNQPQHF. The CDR3 DNA follows: TGTGCCAGCAGTTTTACAGGGCCGAGCAATCAGCCCCAGCATTTT.

This clone was counted a single time. The V and J genes are TRBV19 and TRBJ1-5; D gene uncertain. Trimming removed 5 bases at V and 7 bases at J, with 15 bases between. The CDR3 totals 14 residues. Germline CDR1 is LNHDA and CDR2 is SQIVND (reference sequence). CDR3 loop: CASSAGNPGQPQHF. CDR3 coding DNA: TGTGCCAGTAGTGCGGGAAATCCCGGACAGCCCCAGCATTTT. Full variable domain (missing parts from reference TRBV19 and TRBJ1-5): DGGITQSPKYLFRKEGQNVTLSCEQNLNHDAMYWYRQDPGQGLRLIYYSQIVNDFQKGDIAEGYSVSREKKESFPLTVTSAQKNPTAFYLCASSAGNPGQPQHFGDGTRLSIL.